These T cell receptor beta chains were read from a single sample in a study of cytomegalovirus exposure and HLA in healthy donors. TCRdb's table, derived via immunoSEQ multiplex PCR, lists solely in-frame clones and lacks some. The data show fewer than 130,000 clones, 70% to 85% seen once. Source material: PBMCs. These receptors were taken from a woman in her 40s in good health and CMV-seronegative. CDR3s include the opening cysteine and the closing phenylalanine or tryptophan. Each record gives: J gene, clone size, D gene, V gene, CDR3 length, CDR3 protein, CDR3 DNA. A D gene is named only where the DNA matches it firmly. Size is stated for part of the rows, as once, few or many counts, or as a class when the clone is expanded.

TRBJ2-7	.	TRBD1	TRBV28	15	CASSLHPGQGYEQYF	TGTGCCAGCAGTTTACACCCGGGACAGGGTTACGAGCAGTACTTC
TRBJ1-2	.	TRBD1	TRBV6-5	14	CASSSSGQGTGYTF	TGTGCCAGCAGTTCCTCGGGACAGGGGACTGGCTACACCTTC
TRBJ1-2	once	.	TRBV28	19	CASSLFSIGDSPANYGYTF	TGTGCCAGCAGTTTATTTAGTATCGGGGACTCTCCAGCTAACTATGGCTACACCTTC
TRBJ2-7	.	TRBD2	TRBV7-9	15	CASSRSPSGEGEQYF	TGTGCCAGCAGCCGCTCTCCTAGCGGGGAGGGGGAGCAGTACTTC
TRBJ1-4	.	.	TRBV10-2	14	CASSALSTNEKLFF	TGCGCCAGCAGTGCCCTTTCAACTAATGAAAAACTGTTTTTT
TRBJ1-4	.	.	TRBV28	15	CASSLNSRGEKKLFF	TGTGCCAGCAGTTTAAACAGCAGGGGAGAAAAAAAACTGTTTTTT
TRBJ2-1	.	TRBD2	TRBV9	17	CASSAPTSGSTVDEQFF	TGTGCCAGCAGCGCCCCGACTAGCGGGAGTACTGTCGATGAGCAGTTCTTC
TRBJ2-3	.	.	TRBV29-1	14	CSVQGYLGTDTQYF	TGCAGCGTCCAGGGTTACCTGGGCACAGATACGCAGTATTTT
TRBJ2-5	.	.	TRBV20-1	11	CSARSRETQYF	TGCAGTGCTAGATCGCGAGAGACCCAGTACTTC
TRBJ2-5	once	.	TRBV14	13	CASSQLGGETQYF	TGTGCCAGCAGCCAGCTAGGTGGAGAGACCCAGTACTTC
TRBJ1-4	.	.	TRBV6-6	14	CATQLSRDNEKLFF	TGTGCCACACAGCTGTCCAGGGATAATGAAAAACTGTTTTTT
TRBJ2-4	.	.	TRBV5-1	16	CASSLDRPGAKNIQYF	TGCGCCAGCAGCTTGGACCGTCCGGGGGCCAAAAACATTCAGTACTTC
TRBJ2-5	.	.	TRBV4-3	15	CASSQDRVAEETQYF	TGCGCCAGCAGCCAAGATCGGGTAGCCGAAGAGACCCAGTACTTC
TRBJ1-5	.	TRBD1	TRBV6-1	15	CASSEDYRGDQPQHF	TGTGCCAGCAGTGAAGATTACAGGGGGGATCAGCCCCAGCATTTT
TRBJ2-7	.	.	TRBV27	18	CASSLIGGGFPYNYEQYF	TGTGCCAGCAGTTTAATAGGGGGGGGGTTCCCATATAACTACGAGCAGTACTTC
TRBJ2-3	.	TRBD1	TRBV25-1	16	CASSSLPTGDTDTQYF	TGTGCCAGCAGCTCGCTCCCGACAGGGGACACAGATACGCAGTATTTT
TRBJ1-2	.	TRBD1	TRBV2	14	CASSGQGANYGYTF	TGTGCCAGCAGCGGACAGGGCGCTAACTATGGCTACACCTTC
TRBJ1-1	.	.	TRBV14	15	CASSQVGDMNTEAFF	TGTGCCAGCAGCCAAGTGGGCGACATGAACACTGAAGCTTTCTTT
TRBJ2-1	.	.	TRBV28	16	CASSLGAGGPYNEQFF	TGTGCCAGCAGTTTAGGCGCCGGGGGGCCCTACAATGAGCAGTTCTTC
TRBJ1-1	.	TRBD1	TRBV4-1	15	CASSPRDRRNTEAFF	TGCGCCAGCAGCCCAAGGGACAGGCGAAACACTGAAGCTTTCTTT
TRBJ2-5	.	TRBD2	TRBV27	15	CASSFWGGSQETQYF	TGTGCCAGCAGTTTTTGGGGGGGTTCGCAAGAGACCCAGTACTTC
TRBJ1-5	.	.	TRBV28	16	CASSPPRDISNQPQHF	TGTGCCAGCAGCCCCCCAAGGGACATTAGCAATCAGCCCCAGCATTTT
TRBJ2-7	.	TRBD2	TRBV7-9	16	CASSYTGTSGSYEQYF	TGTGCCAGCAGCTATACCGGGACTAGCGGGAGCTACGAGCAGTACTTC
TRBJ2-7	.	.	TRBV27	15	CASSLSSIDIYEQYF	TGTGCCAGCAGTTTATCGTCTATAGACATTTACGAGCAGTACTTC
TRBJ1-1	.	.	TRBV4-1	13	CASSQDEGRGAFF	TGCGCCAGCAGCCAAGACGAGGGGCGGGGGGCTTTCTTT
TRBJ1-2	.	TRBD1	TRBV11-2	15	CASSLGQGARYGYTF	TGTGCCAGCAGCTTAGGGCAGGGGGCTCGGTATGGCTACACCTTC
TRBJ2-7	.	.	TRBV4-3	14	CASSQDREGEEQYF	TGCGCCAGCAGCCAAGATCGCGAAGGGGAAGAGCAGTACTTC
TRBJ2-1	.	.	TRBV29-1	13	CSVEVTRGGEQFF	TGCAGCGTTGAGGTGACCCGTGGGGGGGAGCAGTTCTTC
TRBJ1-1	.	.	TRBV15	16	CATSRGTSQRGTEAFF	TGTGCCACCAGCAGGGGAACCAGCCAGCGAGGGACTGAAGCTTTCTTT
TRBJ2-7	once	.	TRBV11-2	14	CASSLRWSAYEQYF	TGTGCCAGCAGCTTAAGATGGTCAGCCTACGAGCAGTACTTC
TRBJ2-2	.	TRBD1	TRBV27	15	CASSWGQGVTGELFF	TGTGCCAGCAGTTGGGGACAGGGGGTCACCGGGGAGCTGTTTTTT
TRBJ1-6	.	TRBD1	TRBV5-4	14	CASRWDRGNSPLHF	TGTGCCAGCCGTTGGGACAGGGGGAATTCACCCCTCCACTTT
TRBJ2-3	.	TRBD2	TRBV7-9	15	CASRRGLAGTDTQYF	TGTGCCAGCAGGCGGGGACTAGCGGGTACAGATACGCAGTATTTT
TRBJ2-1	.	.	TRBV27	16	CASIPRRVSSYNEQFF	TGTGCCAGCATTCCTCGCCGGGTGAGTTCCTACAATGAGCAGTTCTTC
TRBJ1-2	.	.	TRBV2	12	CASRQGNYGYTF	TGTGCCAGCAGGCAGGGGAACTATGGCTACACCTTC
TRBJ2-7	.	TRBD2	TRBV27	17	CASSLRSTSGRPYEQYF	TGTGCCAGCAGTCTTCGCTCGACTAGCGGGCGGCCCTACGAGCAGTACTTC
TRBJ2-1	.	TRBD1	TRBV10-1	15	CASSESTGVGWEQFF	TGCGCCAGCAGTGAGTCCACAGGGGTTGGTTGGGAGCAGTTCTTC
TRBJ2-3	.	TRBD2	TRBV2	14	CASRPTGGANTQYF	TGTGCCAGCAGGCCTACCGGGGGGGCAAATACGCAGTATTTT
TRBJ1-1	.	.	TRBV21-1	15	CASSKVEALNTEAFF	TGTGCCAGCAGCAAAGTTGAGGCTTTGAACACTGAAGCTTTCTTT
TRBJ2-7	.	.	TRBV7-2	15	CASSLYERASYEQYF	TGTGCCAGCAGCTTATACGAGCGGGCCTCCTACGAGCAGTACTTC
TRBJ2-5	.	.	TRBV5-4	15	CASSSPAGRTETQYF	TGTGCCAGCAGCTCCCCGGCGGGAAGGACAGAGACCCAGTACTTC
TRBJ2-7	.	TRBD1	TRBV9	15	CASSVGTGIHYEQYF	TGTGCCAGCAGCGTAGGGACAGGGATCCACTACGAGCAGTACTTC
TRBJ2-2	.	TRBD2	TRBV7-2	16	CASSLGLAGGVGELFF	TGTGCCAGCAGCTTAGGGCTAGCGGGAGGAGTCGGGGAGCTGTTTTTT
TRBJ1-2	.	.	TRBV29-1	13	CSVGEGQGYGYTF	TGCAGCGTTGGAGAGGGGCAGGGCTATGGCTACACCTTC
TRBJ1-4	few	.	TRBV5-1	14	CASSRVGQYEKLFF	TGCGCCAGCAGCCGGGTGGGGCAGTATGAAAAACTGTTTTTT